The rows below give T cell receptor beta chains drawn from one sample of a study of T cell repertoires in cytomegalovirus infection. TCRdb passed the reads through MiXCR, listing each CDR3 protein once. Of hundreds of thousands of distinct CDR3 sequences in the sample, more than 20% are singletons; the top ten hold less than 10%. The sequenced sample consisted of CD8+ T cells from PBMCs. The receptor set was obtained from a human donor in good health (CMV status not recorded). Some clones in this sample may be carry-over from other donors' samples. Each CDR3 is given without its conserved first and last residue.

v_gene,CDR3aa
TRBV29-1,SVEGTSPDTQY
TRBV6-5,ASISPGLEQF
TRBV4-1,ASSQDEGGAVNEQF
TRBV20-1,SARGLGDYGYT
TRBV25-1,ASSGLRQAGGYT
TRBV6-6,ASTRGFQETQY
TRBV7-9,ASSPRQGPGANVLT
TRBV7-9,ASSSSRTEAIYGYT
TRBV29-1,SFRGGSGANVLT
TRBV19,ASAGQGFYT
TRBV5-6,ASSLNRAFNYGYT
TRBV6-2/TRBV6-3,ASSYVKNTEAF
TRBV10-1,ASSDTLQETQY
TRBV27,ASTTGLDTGELF
TRBV11-2,ASSQISGTYYNSPLH
TRBV7-6,ASSFQEGRGFNEQF
TRBV20-1,SARDQNSGGPNQETQY
TRBV7-9,ASSSPPGYT
TRBV2,ASSDRQGEETQY
TRBV7-2,ASSPGYSYEQY
TRBV7-2,ASTPSGALADTQY
TRBV29-1,SVGWQQIYNEQF
TRBV5-4,ASSLKRERYNEQF
TRBV7-9,ASTRGGTEAF
TRBV19,ASSIDPDSQETQY
TRBV2,ASYGTSGPTDTQY
TRBV6-2/TRBV6-3,ASSDRDRGNNQPQH
TRBV6-2/TRBV6-3,ASKNRRGTYTDTQY
TRBV28,ASSTRGRRNTEAF
TRBV6-5,ASSYFDGEETQY
TRBV10-3,ATMGDEQF
TRBV7-9,ASSLGVLPTTGTGYT
TRBV12-3/TRBV12-4,ASSLGTVLNEQF
TRBV9,ASSAGLESQETQY
TRBV6-5,ASTHSWDYSYNEQF
TRBV7-9,AREGTTLNEQF
TRBV7-3,ASSLNGGLGTEAF
TRBV7-2,ASSLETFQSDGYT
TRBV6-6,ASSSLRTAETQY
TRBV4-1,ASTAGSGGRNTGELF
TRBV7-9,ASSNPGGQSHRELF
TRBV11-3,ASSPFRDTYNEQF
TRBV2,ATMGVAGGPSNEQF
TRBV20-1,SAKEAKGPYTDTQY
TRBV4-3,ASSQERDRGGGDTQY
TRBV28,ASTPDSSTDTQY
TRBV6-1,ASSEGPELYYGYT
TRBV20-1,SAPRGGSQQRNEKLF